Below, 30 T cell receptor beta chains from the same sample are listed, as sequenced in a study of T cells in Graves' hyperthyroidism and ophthalmopathy. The TCR beta CDR3 regions underwent amplification using RNA transcripts as the source. The HTBI set primed first-round TCR CDR3 RT-PCR. In TCRdb, the multiplex PCR reads were re-called with MiXCR into one record per CDR3 protein. The data show fewer than 750,000 distinct CDR3 sequences, with roughly 15% seen just once and roughly an eighth held by the top ten. The sample was blood. The receptor set was obtained from a woman aged 45-65 years with Graves' ophthalmopathy.

The chain carries TRBV5-1 and TRBJ1-1, with 7 nucleotides matching TRBD1. V lost 7 bases to trimming and J lost 6 bases; unmatched junction nucleotides: 9. The CDR3 runs to 13 residues. Germline CDR1 SGHRS, CDR2 YFSETQ. The DNA of the CDR3 is TGCGCCAGCTCGGCAGGGGGAAACGCTGAAGCTTTCTTT. It yields the protein CASSAGGNAEAFF.

This clonotype was seen many times. This rearrangement joins TRBV3-1 to TRBJ2-3, with 7 bases identical to TRBD2. Germline V gene sequence: CDR1 LGHDT, CDR2 YNNKEL (reference sequence). This CDR3 spans 15 amino acids. The trim removed 4 bases at V and 0 bases at J, leaving 4 bases unmatched. The CDR3 nucleotides are TGTGCCAGCAGCCGCCCTAGCGGAAGCACAGATACGCAGTATTTT. Encoded protein: CASSRPSGSTDTQYF.

The V gene is TRBV10-3, the J gene TRBJ2-3, with D perhaps TRBD2 (6 bases). Looked up from germline, CDR1 is ENHRY and CDR2 is SYGVKD. The germline V and J ends were trimmed by 4 bases and 2 bases, with 10 bases remaining between them. The CDR3 is made up of 14 amino acids. The DNA for the CDR3 is TGTGCCATCAGTGGATTAGCGGACACAGATACGCAGTATTTT. It encodes CAISGLADTDTQYF.

To note about this clonotype: This clone may be a read error of a much larger clone one base away. The gene calls are TRBV11-2 and TRBJ1-2; 7 bases are a match to TRBD1. Germline V gene lookup returns CDR1 SGHAT and CDR2 FQNNGV. The V segment lost 6 bases and the J segment 6 bases; nucleotides outside the gene matches: 4. The CDR3 runs to 12 residues. CDR3 sequence (DNA): TGTGCCAGCAGTGTACAGGGGAATGGCTACACCTTC. Its protein is CASSVQGNGYTF.

The chain employs TRBV28 and TRBJ2-7, with D possibly TRBD2 on 6 matching bases. From germline, CDR1 is MDHEN and CDR2 SYDVKM. Trimming cost V 5 bases and J 3 bases, with 11 bases left between them. The CDR3 has 13 amino acids. The CDR3, as DNA: TGTGCCAGCAGTCCTGTGGGGGGCTACGAGCAGTACTTC. Translating it yields CASSPVGGYEQYF.

This clonotype was detected only a few times. The chain uses TRBV5-1 and TRBJ2-3, with 12 bases that match TRBD2. This CDR3 is built from 16 residues. Germline V gene data show CDR1 as SGHRS and CDR2 as YFSETQ. Trimming took 4 bases from V and 3 from J; bases not matched to a gene: 6. CDR3 sequence: CASSDTLAGGTDTQYF. CDR3 coding DNA: TGCGCCAGCAGCGACACTCTAGCGGGAGGGACAGATACGCAGTATTTT.

In regard to this clonotype: A much more abundant neighbour one base away suggests this may be a read error. The chain recombines TRBV18 with TRBJ2-5; possibly TRBD1 for D (5 bases). Germline V lookup: CDR1 KGHSH, CDR2 LQKENI. CDR3 length: 13 residues. The CDR3 reads CASSPLGEETQHF. DNA for the CDR3: TGTGCCAGCTCACCTCTAGGGGAAGAGACCCAGCACTTC. Full variable domain (missing parts from reference TRBV18 and TRBJ2-5): NAGVMQNPRHLVRRRGQEARLRCSPMKGHSHVYWYRQLPEEGLKFMVYLQKENIIDESGMPKERFSAEFPKEGPSILRIQQVVRGDSAAYFCASSPLGEETQHFGPGTRLLVL.

At least ten counts were recorded for this clonotype. The V gene is TRBV11-3, the J gene TRBJ2-1, with 7 bases aligning to TRBD2. The CDR3 is 13 amino acids. Trimming cost V 4 bases and J 5 bases; bases outside gene matches: 2. CDR1 SGHNT and CDR2 YENEEA come from the germline V gene. Here the CDR3 DNA reads TGTGCCAGCAGCTCGACTAGCAACAATGAGCAGTTCTTC. Translated: CASSSTSNNEQFF. The full variable domain, with the rest looked up from reference TRBV11-3 and TRBJ2-1, is EAGVVQSPRYKIIEKKQPVAFWCNPISGHNTLYWYLQNLGQGPELLIRYENEEAVDDSQLPKDRFSAERLKGVDSTLKIQPAELGDSAVYLCASSSTSNNEQFFGPGTRLTVL.

Many counts were recorded for this clonotype. This chain joins TRBV7-2 and TRBJ2-1; 7 bases are shared with TRBD2. Losses at the gene ends were 3 bases for V and 4 bases for J; bases not matched to a gene: 3. CDR3 length: 14 residues. CDR1 and CDR2 from the germline V gene are SGHTA and FQGNSA. CDR3 DNA sequence: TGTGCCAGCAGCTTCGGACTAGATTACAATGAGCAGTTCTTC. It translates to CASSFGLDYNEQFF.

This clonotype was detected only a few times. The chain joins TRBV5-4 to TRBJ2-2; 13 positions match TRBD2. CDR3 length: 18 residues. V was clipped by 4 bases and J by 0 bases; unmatched bases: 6. Germline V gene sequence: CDR1 SGHNT, CDR2 YYREEE (reference sequence). DNA for the CDR3: TGTGCCAGCAGCGTGGGACTAGCGGGATCCACGAACACCGGGGAGCTGTTTTTT. Its protein is CASSVGLAGSTNTGELFF.

Note on this clonotype: This sequence may be a read error, since a much larger clone differs from it by one base. V and J are TRBV12-3 or TRBV12-4 and TRBJ1-1; 11 bases are a match to TRBD1. CDR3 size: 15 residues. The DNA for the CDR3 is TGTGCCAGCAGTGGACAGGGGGCAATAAACACTGAAGCTTCCTTT. Protein: CASSGQGAINTEASF.

This chain joins TRBV28 and TRBJ1-5; no clear D gene. This CDR3 spans 16 amino acids. The V end lost 7 bases, the J end lost 2 bases, and 18 bases lay between the germline ends. The germline CDR1 and CDR2 sequences are MDHEN and SYDVKM. CDR3 coding DNA: TGTGCCAGCACCCCTGGCTGGGAAAGGGGCAATCAGCCCCAGCATTTT. It codes for CASTPGWERGNQPQHF.

This clonotype came up many times. This chain uses TRBV12-3 or TRBV12-4 with TRBJ1-2; 9 nucleotides match TRBD1. The junction had 7 bases not matched to a gene; V was cut back by 3 bases and J by 8 bases. The CDR3 sequence is 14 residues long. CDR3 nucleotides: TGTGCCAGCAGTTTTTCTAGGACAGGGGCCGGCTACACCTTC. It encodes CASSFSRTGAGYTF.

This clonotype was seen at least ten times. V usage is TRBV14 and J usage is TRBJ2-7; 9 bases align to TRBD1. The germline V gene has CDR1 SGHDN and CDR2 FVKESK. V shed 4 bases and J 3 bases; nucleotides not matched to a gene: 16. The CDR3 has 18 residues. This CDR3 is CASSPQPGQGTNYYEQYF. CDR3 DNA sequence: TGTGCCAGCAGCCCTCAACCTGGACAGGGGACCAATTACTACGAGCAGTACTTC. Full variable domain (rest looked up from reference TRBV14 and TRBJ2-7): EAGVTQFPSHSVIEKGQTVTLRCDPISGHDNLYWYRRVMGKEIKFLLHFVKESKQDESGMPNNRFLAERTGGTYSTLKVQPAELEDSGVYFCASSPQPGQGTNYYEQYFGPGTRLTVT.

A few counts support this clonotype. The chain carries TRBV7-3 and TRBJ1-5; 7 bases line up with TRBD1. J gave up 4 bases and V 1 base, and 4 bases lay outside the gene matches. This CDR3 has 15 residues. CDR1 and CDR2 (germline): SGHTA, FQGTGA. Here the CDR3 DNA reads TGTGCCAGCAGCTTAAAACAGGGGAATAATCAGCCCCAGCATTTT. It yields the protein CASSLKQGNNQPQHF.

This clonotype was counted ten times or more. J is TRBJ1-1 and V is TRBV27; D possibly corresponds to TRBD1 (5 bases). The V and J ends lost 2 bases and 5 bases respectively, with 30 bases between them. CDR1 and CDR2 from the germline V gene are MNHEY and SMNVEV (reference sequence). This CDR3 is 20 amino acids long. The CDR3 DNA reads TGTGCCAGCAGTTTAAGGCGAGACGTAAAGATTGGGGGAAAGGGGACTGAAGCTTTCTTT. Amino acid sequence: CASSLRRDVKIGGKGTEAFF.

This clonotype was seen a few times. V usage is TRBV5-1 and J usage is TRBJ2-7; 10 nucleotides align to TRBD2. Germline V lookup: CDR1 SGHRS, CDR2 YFSETQ. CDR3 size: 15 residues. The V gene end was trimmed by 2 bases and the J gene end by 2 bases; junction bases not matched to a gene: 4. The CDR3 DNA reads TGCGCCAGCAGCTTCGGACTAGCGGATACCTACGAGCAGTACTTC. Encoded protein: CASSFGLADTYEQYF.

Many counts were recorded for this clonotype. This chain connects TRBV2 to TRBJ2-2; D gene unclear. Germline-derived CDR1 and CDR2 are SNHLY and FYNNEI. The CDR3 is 13 residues long. V lost 4 bases and J 4 bases, leaving 7 bases between the germline ends. The CDR3 spells CASSGRATGELFF. The CDR3 DNA reads as TGTGCCAGCAGTGGAAGGGCCACCGGGGAGCTGTTTTTT.

J is TRBJ2-1 and V is TRBV9, with D possibly called TRBD1 or TRBD2 (5 bases each). V was clipped by 3 bases and J by 4 bases, with 20 bases between them. This CDR3 has 17 residues. CDR1 SGDLS and CDR2 YYNGEE come from the germline V gene. The CDR3 region has the DNA TGTGCCAGCAGCGCAGGACCCGGGACCAACCTTTACAATGAGCAGTTCTTC. Translating gives CASSAGPGTNLYNEQFF. The full variable domain, in which reference TRBV9 and TRBJ2-1 provide the parts outside the CDR3, is DSGVTQTPKHLITATGQRVTLRCSPRSGDLSVYWYQQSLDQGLQFLIQYYNGEERAKGNILERFSAQQFPDLHSELNLSSLELGDSALYFCASSAGPGTNLYNEQFFGPGTRLTVL.

This clonotype was counted many times. The chain carries TRBV12-5 and TRBJ2-1; no clear D gene. Trimming took 5 bases from V and 8 from J, leaving 10 bases between them. CDR3 length: 12 amino acids. From germline, CDR1 is LGHNT and CDR2 FRNRAP. CDR3 bases: TGTGCTAGTGGTGAAACTATACATGAGCAGTTCTTC. It specifies CASGETIHEQFF.

The V call is TRBV12-3 or TRBV12-4, the J call TRBJ2-3, with 11 bases lining up with TRBD2. V lost 5 bases and J lost 2; bases outside the gene matches: 6. This CDR3 region has 16 residues. For the CDR3, the DNA is TGTGCCAGCAGTAAGAATAGCGGGAGGGCCACAGATACGCAGTATTTT. Translation: CASSKNSGRATDTQYF.

This clonotype was counted many times. The J gene is TRBJ2-3, the V gene TRBV11-2, with TRBD2 identical over 7 bases. CDR1 SGHAT and CDR2 FQNNGV come from the germline V gene. This CDR3 contains 12 residues. With 1 base clipped from V and 11 bases from J, the junction kept 3 bases outside the gene matches. The CDR3 sequence: CASSLASGLQYF. The CDR3 DNA sequence: TGTGCCAGCAGCTTAGCTAGCGGATTGCAGTATTTT.

This clonotype occurred many times. The chain uses TRBV2 and TRBJ2-1, with D possibly matching TRBD1 (6 bases). Between the trimmed V and J ends, which lost 7 bases and 3 bases, there was a span of 10 bases. Germline-derived CDR1 and CDR2 are SNHLY and FYNNEI. The CDR3 runs 13 residues. The CDR3, as DNA: TGTGCCAGCAATTCGGACAGCTACAATGAGCAGTTCTTC. Translation gives CASNSDSYNEQFF.

In its sample, this clonotype was seen many times. This sequence joins TRBV5-1 and TRBJ2-7; D is ambiguous. In germline, CDR1 is SGHRS, CDR2 YFSETQ. The V gene lost 0 bases and the J gene lost 1 base, with 11 bases spanning the gap. The CDR3 has 15 amino acids. The CDR3 protein is CASSLAEPGSYEQYF. The CDR3 DNA follows: TGCGCCAGCAGCTTGGCAGAACCAGGATCCTACGAGCAGTACTTC.

A few counts support this clonotype. At one end the junction does not follow the germline gene, possibly because of a read error. V gene TRBV20-1 combines with J gene TRBJ2-3; 11 bases map to TRBD2. Germline loops: CDR1 DFQATT, CDR2 SNEGSKA (reference sequence). This CDR3 is 14 amino acids long. DNA of the CDR3: TGCAGGGCTACTAGCGGGAGTATTACAGATACGCAGTATTTT. Residues: CRATSGSITDTQYF.

This clonotype was detected ten times or more. The J gene is TRBJ2-3, the V gene TRBV5-1; 7 nucleotides align to TRBD2. Trimming took 1 base from V and 4 from J; bases not matched to a gene: 9. The germline V gene encodes CDR1 SGHRS and CDR2 YFSETQ. The CDR3 is 16 amino acids. The CDR3 DNA reads as TGCGCCAGCAGCTTGCTCACTAGCGCGGGGGCAGATACGCAGTATTTT. This encodes CASSLLTSAGADTQYF. Full variable domain (missing parts from reference TRBV5-1 and TRBJ2-3): KAGVTQTPRYLIKTRGQQVTLSCSPISGHRSVSWYQQTPGQGLQFLFEYFSETQRNKGNFPGRFSGRQFSNSRSEMNVSTLELGDSALYLCASSLLTSAGADTQYFGPGTRLTVL.

This clonotype was counted many times. J is TRBJ2-1 and V is TRBV7-9; 8 bases are a match to TRBD1. The CDR3 has 15 amino acids. CDR1 is SEHNR and CDR2 is FQNEAQ in the germline V gene (reference sequence). The junction had 11 bases not matched to a gene; V was cut back by 5 bases and J by 8 bases. This CDR3 reads CASSLAGGSEDEQFF. As DNA, the CDR3 is TGTGCCAGCAGCCTCGCAGGGGGCAGTGAGGATGAGCAGTTCTTC. The full variable domain, its missing parts supplied by reference TRBV7-9 and TRBJ2-1, is DTGVSQNPRHKITKRGQNVTFRCDPISEHNRLYWYRQTLGQGPEFLTYFQNEAQLEKSRLLSDRFSAERPKGSFSTLEIQRTEQGDSAMYLCASSLAGGSEDEQFFGPGTRLTVL.

The CDR3 sequence: CASSAQVEQFF. The CDR3 coding sequence is TGTGCCAGCAGCGCCCAAGTTGAGCAGTTCTTC. The rearrangement joins TRBV7-8 to TRBJ2-1; D gene ambiguous. Germline V gene sequence: CDR1 SGHVS, CDR2 FQNEAQ. V lost 5 bases to trimming and J lost 9 bases, with 8 bases between them. The CDR3 contains 11 residues.

This clonotype has only a few counts. A junction end diverges from the germline sequence, so it may reflect a read error. The gene calls are TRBV28 and TRBJ2-5; 11 nucleotides match TRBD2. The germline V gene encodes CDR1 MDHEN and CDR2 SYDVKM. The CDR3 consists of 16 residues. The CDR3 loop is CASSLNSGRVRETQDF. The CDR3 nucleotides are TGTGCCAGCAGTTTAAATAGCGGGAGGGTTCGGGAGACCCAGGACTTC. The full variable domain, rest sourced from reference TRBV28 and TRBJ2-5, is DVKVTQSSRYLVKRTGEKVFLECVQDMDHENMFWYRQDPGLGLRLIYFSYDVKMKEKGDIPEGYSVSREKKERFSLILESASTNQTSMYLCASSLNSGRVRETQDFGPGTRLLVL.

This clonotype occurred many times. This sequence joins TRBV12-3 or TRBV12-4 and TRBJ2-7, with 9 bases that match TRBD1. The CDR3 is made up of 17 amino acids. Trimming took 3 bases from V and 0 from J; bases not matched to a gene: 9. CDR3 nucleotides: TGTGCCAGCAGTTTCCGCATGACAGGGGGTAGCTCCTACGAGCAGTACTTC. As protein: CASSFRMTGGSSYEQYF.